These 32 T cell receptor beta chains were sequenced from one sample in a study of response to subunit inactivated influenza vaccine. A single record per CDR3 protein comes from TCRdb applying MiXCR to the RT-PCR reads. The table records fewer than 250,000 distinct CDR3 sequences, around an eighth of them present only once. The material was CD8+ T cells sorted from PBMCs, obtained around 5 days after vaccination. These receptors were obtained from a middle-aged man who received an inactivated influenza vaccine.

The chain combines TRBV12-3 or TRBV12-4 with TRBJ2-7; 8 bases line up with TRBD2. The V and J ends lost 4 bases and 2 bases, in that order; junction bases with no gene match: 7. CDR3 length equals 15 residues. The CDR3: CASSSSGRGAYEQYF. The CDR3 bases are TGTGCCAGCAGTTCCTCCGGGCGGGGGGCCTACGAGCAGTACTTC.

This clonotype has ten or more counts. CDR3 in amino acids: CATSDLFSTGGPDTQYF. As DNA, the CDR3 is TGTGCCACCAGTGATTTGTTTTCGACAGGGGGTCCAGATACGCAGTATTTT. V is TRBV24-1 and J is TRBJ2-3; 9 bases agree with TRBD1. The CDR3 is 17 amino acids. V lost 0 bases, J lost 4 bases, and 7 bases stayed unmatched. CDR1 is KGHDR, CDR2 SFDVKD, per germline.

The chain recombines TRBV14 with TRBJ2-7, with D possibly being TRBD1 or TRBD2 (5 bases each). The V end was cut by 9 bases, the J end by 4 bases, with 22 bases between. This CDR3 is 15 amino acids long. Per germline, CDR1 SGHDN and CDR2 FVKESK. The CDR3 loop is CASTPGPGAGYEQYF. The CDR3 DNA reads as TGTGCCAGTACCCCAGGGCCCGGCGCGGGTTACGAGCAGTACTTC.

Only a few counts were recorded for this clonotype. The J gene is TRBJ2-1, the V gene TRBV6-5; TRBD2 matches 13 bases. Per the germline V gene, CDR1 is MNHEY and CDR2 is SVGAGI. CDR3 length: 19 residues. J was trimmed by 6 bases and V by 1 base; bases with no gene match: 12. The CDR3 bases are TGTGCCAGCAGTTACTGGGGACTAGCGGGGCGAATTCCTCCCAATGAGCAGTTCTTC. Amino acids: CASSYWGLAGRIPPNEQFF.

A few counts support this clonotype. The V call is TRBV15, the J call TRBJ2-5; maybe TRBD1 (5 bases). Germline CDR1 LNHNV, CDR2 YYDKDF (reference sequence). CDR3 length: 16 residues. V was clipped by 0 bases and J by 4 bases, with 15 bases between them. DNA for the CDR3: TGTGCCACCAGCAGAGATTTGGCAGGGAATCGAGAGACCCAGTACTTC. Its translation is CATSRDLAGNRETQYF.

This clonotype was seen only a few times. CDR3 coding DNA: TGCGCCAGCAGCTTGTCGGCAGGGGGCGTTGCCGGGGAGCTGTTTTTT. It codes for CASSLSAGGVAGELFF. The V and J genes are TRBV5-1 and TRBJ2-2; TRBD1 aligns across 8 bases. Looked up from germline, CDR1 is SGHRS and CDR2 is YFSETQ. Trimming removed 1 base from V and 6 bases from J; junction bases left unmatched: 8. The length of the CDR3 is 16 residues.

The V and J genes are TRBV29-1 and TRBJ2-1; D is unclear. Trimming left V 3 bases short and J 0 bases short, with 9 bases between. CDR1 is SQVTM, CDR2 ANQGSEA, per germline. The length of the CDR3 is 14 residues. CDR3 amino acids: CSVDGFRSYNEQFF. CDR3 nucleotide sequence: TGCAGCGTTGACGGCTTCCGCTCCTACAATGAGCAGTTCTTC.

This clonotype occurred many times. The chain combines TRBV28 with TRBJ2-3, with a possible D match to TRBD1 (5 bases). Germline CDR1 MDHEN, CDR2 SYDVKM. CDR3 size: 15 residues. The V gene lost 2 bases and the J gene lost 1 base, with 10 bases spanning the gap. This CDR3 reads CASSLIDSRTDTQYF. CDR3 DNA: TGTGCCAGCAGTTTAATAGACAGCCGCACAGATACGCAGTATTTT.

As for this clonotype: A much larger clone differs by one base, so this may be a read error. The V gene is TRBV12-3 or TRBV12-4, the J gene TRBJ2-1; 10 bases are a match to TRBD1. CDR3 size: 15 residues. The CDR3 nucleotides are TGTGCCAGCAGCAACCGGGACAGGGGTTACAATGAGCAGCTCTTC. Amino acid sequence: CASSNRDRGYNEQLF.

The chain has TRBV2 and TRBJ2-5; 9 nucleotides agree with TRBD2. Germline CDR1 and CDR2: SNHLY and FYNNEI. Germline trimming cut 4 bases from V and 1 base from J; bases unmatched to any gene: 7. The CDR3 contains 16 residues. The CDR3 nucleotides are TGTGCCAGCAGTGTCCTAGCGGGGAAACCCCAAGAGACCCAGTACTTC. Translation gives CASSVLAGKPQETQYF.

This chain connects TRBV29-1 to TRBJ2-1, with unresolved D. Germline V lookup: CDR1 SQVTM, CDR2 ANQGSEA. Trimming stripped 4 bases from V and 1 base from J, with 8 bases between. CDR3 size: 13 residues. The CDR3 DNA reads TGCAGCGTTGCGGTTCCGTCCTACAATGAGCAGTTCTTC. It translates to CSVAVPSYNEQFF.

The rearrangement uses TRBV7-2 and TRBJ2-7; D ambiguous. This CDR3 contains 13 residues. Germline lookup yields CDR1 SGHTA and CDR2 FQGNSA. With 3 bases removed from V and 4 bases from J, the gap between germline ends came to 10 bases. CDR3 bases: TGTGCCAGCAGCTTTGTATACCATTACGAGCAGTACTTC. Translation: CASSFVYHYEQYF.

The chain couples TRBV20-1 to TRBJ2-7; the match to TRBD2 covers 12 bases. CDR1 and CDR2 (germline): DFQATT, SNEGSKA (reference sequence). The CDR3 consists of 15 residues. After removal of 0 bases from V and 5 bases from J, the junction contained 5 bases not matched to a gene. This CDR3 reads CSARDGASGRDEQYF. The DNA for the CDR3 is TGCAGTGCTAGAGATGGGGCTAGCGGGAGGGACGAGCAGTACTTC.

In its sample, this clonotype was seen a few times. The gene calls are TRBV2 and TRBJ1-3; unclear D gene. The germline gives CDR1 SNHLY, CDR2 FYNNEI. With 0 bases removed from V and 0 bases from J, the gap between germline ends came to 12 bases. CDR3 size: 17 residues. The CDR3 DNA follows: TGTGCCAGCAGTGAAGCGCTCGCCGGAGGCTCTGGAAACACCATATATTTT. Translated: CASSEALAGGSGNTIYF.

The chain is built from TRBV29-1 and TRBJ2-7; D not resolved. CDR1 and CDR2 from the germline V gene are SQVTM and ANQGSEA. With 4 bases removed from V and 5 bases from J, the gap between germline ends came to 15 bases. The CDR3 is 13 amino acids. The CDR3, as DNA: TGCAGCGTTGTCGGGTTGATGAGCGACGAGCAGTACTTC. Its protein product is CSVVGLMSDEQYF.

This rearrangement joins TRBV28 to TRBJ1-2; tentatively, D is TRBD1 (6 bases). The CDR3 extends over 15 amino acids. Germline CDR1 is MDHEN and CDR2 is SYDVKM. Trimming took off 6 bases at V and 0 bases at J, with 14 bases between the two ends. The CDR3 sequence is CASRYRDLANYGYTF. CDR3 DNA sequence: TGTGCCAGCAGATACAGGGACCTAGCTAACTATGGCTACACCTTC.

This clonotype was detected a few times. Sequence at one end of the junction differs from germline and may be a read error. The CDR3 nucleotides read TGTGCCAGCAGCCAAGCGGCGAACTTGGCCTTCTTC. The encoded protein is CASSQAANLAFF. The rearrangement links TRBV14 to TRBJ1-2, with D hard to call. In germline, CDR1 is SGHDN, CDR2 FVKESK. The CDR3 consists of 12 residues.

This clonotype was counted ten times or more. The CDR3 is CASSLWTGANNEQFF. CDR3 DNA sequence: TGCGCCAGCAGCTTGTGGACAGGGGCTAACAATGAGCAGTTCTTC. The chain has TRBV5-1 and TRBJ2-1; 9 bases agree with TRBD1. Germline-derived CDR1 and CDR2 are SGHRS and YFSETQ. V was clipped by 1 base and J by 5 bases; unmatched bases: 4. This CDR3 contains 15 residues.

The chain recombines TRBV7-9 with TRBJ2-7; D remains ambiguous. V shed 4 bases and J shed 3 bases, with 7 bases lying between them. Germline CDR1 reads SEHNR; CDR2 reads FQNEAQ (reference sequence). The CDR3 covers 12 residues. In DNA, the CDR3 is TGTGCCAGCAGCTCCCACGTCTACGAGCAGTACTTC. Protein: CASSSHVYEQYF.

This clonotype was seen more than once but under ten times. The gene calls are TRBV6-2 or TRBV6-3 and TRBJ2-1; 11 nucleotides agree with TRBD2. There are 17 residues in the CDR3. In germline, CDR1 is MNHEY, CDR2 SVGEGT. V trimming: 5 bases; J trimming: 7 bases; junction bases outside the gene matches: 13. CDR3 loop: CASSPRLAGGHRNEQFF. The CDR3, as DNA: TGTGCCAGCAGTCCCCGGCTAGCGGGAGGACATAGGAATGAGCAGTTCTTC.

This clonotype was seen a handful of times. V gene TRBV20-1 combines with J gene TRBJ2-6; D ambiguous. V lost 5 bases, J lost 4 bases, and 21 bases lay in between. The CDR3 contains 17 residues. The germline CDR1 and CDR2 sequences are DFQATT and SNEGSKA (reference sequence). The CDR3 protein is CSARPRSPLRGANVLTF. The CDR3 region has the DNA TGCAGTGCTCGACCCAGATCTCCGCTAAGGGGGGCCAACGTCCTGACTTTC.

The chain couples TRBV7-3 to TRBJ2-7, with 7 positions matching TRBD1. The germline CDR1 and CDR2 sequences are SGHTA and FQGTGA. The CDR3 extends over 13 amino acids. The V segment lost 0 bases and the J segment 6 bases; nucleotides outside the gene matches: 2. The CDR3 DNA follows: TGTGCCAGCAGCTTAACCGGGACAGCCGAGCAGTACTTC. It codes for CASSLTGTAEQYF.

In DNA, the CDR3 is TGTGCCAGCAGCTTTATATCCTACAATGAGCAGTTCTTC. It yields the protein CASSFISYNEQFF. The chain couples TRBV7-2 to TRBJ2-1, with no clear D. CDR1 is SGHTA and CDR2 is FQGNSA in the germline V gene. CDR3 size: 13 residues. The germline V and J ends were trimmed by 3 bases and 1 base, with 4 bases remaining between them.

The chain is built from TRBV10-3 and TRBJ2-7; TRBD1 is a possible D gene (5 bases). Between the trimmed V and J ends, which lost 4 bases and 2 bases, there was a span of 9 bases. The germline V gene encodes CDR1 ENHRY and CDR2 SYGVKD. The CDR3 runs 13 residues. The CDR3 nucleotides are TGTGCCATCAGTGGGACATCTACCTACGAGCAGTACTTC. Protein sequence: CAISGTSTYEQYF.

The chain uses TRBV11-1 and TRBJ2-5; 10 bases line up with TRBD2. V shed 2 bases, J shed 5 bases, and the junction held 17 bases outside the gene matches. This CDR3 comprises 19 residues. The germline V gene encodes CDR1 SGHAT and CDR2 FQDESV (reference sequence). The CDR3 region has the DNA TGTGCCAGCAGCTTATCCCCCGGAGCGGGAGGGCCCGGCGGGGAGACCCAGTACTTC. Protein product: CASSLSPGAGGPGGETQYF.

The chain couples TRBV21-1 to TRBJ2-7; TRBD1 is the table's D call and was not checked against the DNA. TRBV21-1 is marked as a pseudogene. The CDR3 totals 15 residues. CDR3 nucleotide sequence: TGTGCCAGCAGCAAAGGTGACAGGGGGCTGTACGAGCAGTACTTC. This sequence encodes CASSKGDRGLYEQYF.

This clonotype has a handful of counts. V and J are TRBV12-3 or TRBV12-4 and TRBJ1-2, with D unclear. The CDR3 has 13 amino acids. V dropped 5 bases and J dropped 4 bases, with 11 bases sitting between them. The CDR3 loop is CASSPLRSYGYTF. CDR3 DNA: TGTGCCAGCAGTCCTCTACGGAGCTATGGCTACACCTTC.

This clonotype was detected many times. This chain links TRBV5-6 with TRBJ2-7; no reliable D call. V gave up 0 bases and J gave up 6 bases, with 16 bases separating them. CDR1 is SGHDT, CDR2 YYEEEE, per germline. The CDR3 is 15 amino acids. The CDR3 nucleotides are TGTGCCAGCAGCTTGGGCGGTGGAAGCCTTTTCGAGCAGTACTTC. Encoded protein: CASSLGGGSLFEQYF. Full variable domain (missing parts from reference TRBV5-6 and TRBJ2-7): DAGVTQSPTHLIKTRGQQVTLRCSPKSGHDTVSWYQQALGQGPQFIFQYYEEEERQRGNFPDRFSGHQFPNYSSELNVNALLLGDSALYLCASSLGGGSLFEQYFGPGTRLTVT.

The sample holds a few counts of this clonotype. This chain joins TRBV27 and TRBJ2-7, with D possibly being TRBD2 (7 bases). The length of the CDR3 is 14 residues. V was trimmed by 2 bases and J by 6 bases, leaving 14 bases between them. CDR1 is MNHEY, CDR2 SMNVEV, per germline (reference sequence). The CDR3 DNA reads TGTGCCAGCAGTTTAGGGGGGGCGCTGGGCGAGCAGTACTTC. Its translation is CASSLGGALGEQYF.

This clonotype was found a few times. V and J are TRBV28 and TRBJ2-1; D may be TRBD1 (5 bases). This CDR3 has 12 amino acids. Trimming shortened V by 9 bases and J by 5 bases, and 11 bases separated the two germline ends. The germline CDR1 and CDR2 sequences are MDHEN and SYDVKM. In DNA form, the CDR3 reads TGTGCCAGGCAGGGCGGAGACAATGAGCAGTTCTTC. As protein: CARQGGDNEQFF.

V gene TRBV7-9 combines with J gene TRBJ2-1; D not resolved. This CDR3 is built from 11 residues. In germline, CDR1 is SEHNR, CDR2 FQNEAQ (reference sequence). Trimming took 8 bases from V and 8 from J, leaving 10 bases between them. The CDR3 loop is CASCLGHEQFF. The CDR3 DNA is TGTGCCAGCTGCCTCGGACATGAGCAGTTCTTC.

The chain couples TRBV5-6 to TRBJ2-5, with TRBD1 identical over 7 bases. Germline CDR1 SGHDT, CDR2 YYEEEE. V shed 4 bases and J 3 bases; nucleotides not matched to a gene: 6. The CDR3 covers 14 residues. The DNA of the CDR3 is TGTGCCAGCAGCCGCCCCGGGACAGAAGAGACCCAGTACTTC. This codes for CASSRPGTEETQYF.